This T cell receptor beta chain was identified during a study of siplizumab effects on memory and regulatory T cells. Looked up from germline, CDR1 is WNHNN and CDR2 is SYGVQD (reference sequence). This CDR3 contains 14 residues. V shed 2 bases and J shed 3 bases, with 10 bases lying between them. The table came from immunoSEQ multiplex PCR; TCRdb's copy has only in-frame clones and leaves some out. The sample lists some 97,000 clones, approximately 91% occurring once. With regard to this clone: The antigen is not known.

Whole-study results and caveats: It seemed that naive T cells were more diverse than memory cells and were major contributors to the alloresponse. Just a small share of alloreactive clones was traced back to unstimulated subsets. An assignable naive or memory phenotype was lacking in roughly 75-95% of proliferating CD4+ or CD8+ clones. Alloreactive sequences tracing back to unstimulated CD4+ memory cells were significantly reduced by siplizumab.

This sequence was found in a human donor in good health. The sample taken for sequencing was CD4+ T cells sorted from blood. The chain has TRBV10-1 and TRBJ1-1; D may be TRBD1 (5 bases). Written as DNA, the CDR3 is TGCGCCAGCAGTGAGGGGCTAGGGGACACTGAAGCTTTCTTT. Translation gives CASSEGLGDTEAFF.